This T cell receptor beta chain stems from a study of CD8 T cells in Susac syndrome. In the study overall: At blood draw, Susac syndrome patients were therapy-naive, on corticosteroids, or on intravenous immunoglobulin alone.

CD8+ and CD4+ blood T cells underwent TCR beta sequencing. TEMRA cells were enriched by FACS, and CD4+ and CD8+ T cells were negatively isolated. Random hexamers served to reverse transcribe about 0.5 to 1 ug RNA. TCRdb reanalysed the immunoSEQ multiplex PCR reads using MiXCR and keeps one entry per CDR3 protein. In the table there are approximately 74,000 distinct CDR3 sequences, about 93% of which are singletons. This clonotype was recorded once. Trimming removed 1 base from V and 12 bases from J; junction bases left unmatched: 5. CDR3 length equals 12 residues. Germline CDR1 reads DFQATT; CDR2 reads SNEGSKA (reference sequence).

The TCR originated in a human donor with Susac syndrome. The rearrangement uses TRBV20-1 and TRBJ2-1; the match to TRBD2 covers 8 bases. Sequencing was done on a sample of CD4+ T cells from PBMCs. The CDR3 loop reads CSARGSGMVQFF. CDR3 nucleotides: TGCAGTGCTAGAGGTAGCGGGATGGTGCAGTTCTTC.